This TCR beta chain originates from a study of blood T cell repertoires in COVID-19. Per the original data handling: Amplification from reference gene primers served as the basis for estimated nucleated cell counts. Some clones are missing from TCRdb's copy, which holds only in-frame ones; the method was immunoSEQ multiplex PCR. V and J calls plus clone size are reproduced from that table; the DNA served to infer D and trimming. The sample includes 350,000 to 450,000 clones, roughly 90% seen only once; the top ten take more than 0.85%. In assigning cohorts, the study relied on participant-reported clinical history. Trimming cost V 2 bases and J 3 bases; bases outside gene matches: 11. The CDR3 is 18 amino acids. CDR1 is SEHNR, CDR2 FQNEAQ, per germline (reference sequence).

The sequence was collected from a woman aged 35 to 49 who had been exposed to COVID-19. Sequencing input: PBMCs or T cells enriched from blood (not recorded which). This chain joins TRBV7-9 and TRBJ2-1, with 9 bases matching TRBD1. CDR3 coding DNA: TGTGCCAGCAGCTTATTCAAGATGGGGACAGGGATCTACAATGAGCAGTTCTTC. It is translated as CASSLFKMGTGIYNEQFF.